The T cell receptor (beta chain) described here comes from a study of cytomegalovirus exposure and HLA in healthy donors. Study-level findings and limits: Generally TCR sequences proved uncommon, though certain public TCRs appeared in numerous donors. Reports credit the classifier with highly specific, highly sensitive diagnosis of cytomegalovirus status. According to the study, roughly 160 TCR beta chains were cytomegalovirus-associated.

A remark on this clone: Its antigen is as yet unknown.

V gave up 2 bases and J gave up 0 bases; unmatched junction bases: 8. Germline CDR1 reads SGHTS; CDR2 reads YDEGEE. This CDR3 contains 17 residues. From the 120-subject validation cohort, which was separate from the approximately 670-subject first cohort, the donors were drawn. Using immunoSEQ multiplex PCR, the repertoire was profiled, and TCRdb retains in-frame clones only, with some absent. The data contain 300,000 to 400,000 clones, 70% to 90% of them singletons. The chain couples TRBV5-8 to TRBJ2-3; TRBD2 matches 8 bases. Sequencing was carried out using PBMCs. This clonotype was obtained from a man younger than 40 in good health and CMV-seronegative. CDR3 sequence: CASSFNPAGVSTDTQYF. CDR3 DNA: TGTGCCAGCAGCTTTAACCCAGCGGGGGTAAGCACAGATACGCAGTATTTT.